The T cell receptor beta chain described here comes from a study of blood T cell repertoires in COVID-19. Study details: Acute and convalescent COVID-19 specimens originated in the United States, Italy and Spain.

In the original workflow: Amplification from reference gene primers served as the basis for estimated nucleated cell counts. The protocol was immunoSEQ multiplex PCR, while the TCRdb copy is restricted to in-frame clones and leaves out a portion. D and trimming come from the DNA, and the V and J calls and clone size come from that table. This repertoire shows 120,000 or so clones, roughly 83% found once; its top ten account for around a third. Germline V gene sequence: CDR1 SGHAT, CDR2 FQNNGV. The CDR3 totals 16 residues. Trimming at V came to 5 bases and at J to 3 bases, leaving 10 bases not matched to a gene.

The sample consisted of peripheral blood. This clonotype was obtained from a man in his forties or fifties with active or convalescent COVID-19. J is TRBJ2-5 and V is TRBV11-2; 9 bases agree with TRBD2. The chain's CDR3 is CASSPQRGLAKETQYF. CDR3 bases: TGTGCCAGCAGCCCCCAAAGGGGACTAGCTAAAGAGACCCAGTACTTC. Together with reference TRBV11-2 and TRBJ2-5, the CDR3 gives the full variable domain: EAGVAQSPRYKIIEKRQSVAFWCNPISGHATLYWYQQILGQGPKLLIQFQNNGVVDDSQLPKDRFSAERLKGVDSTLKIQPAKLEDSAVYLCASSPQRGLAKETQYFGPGTRLLVL.